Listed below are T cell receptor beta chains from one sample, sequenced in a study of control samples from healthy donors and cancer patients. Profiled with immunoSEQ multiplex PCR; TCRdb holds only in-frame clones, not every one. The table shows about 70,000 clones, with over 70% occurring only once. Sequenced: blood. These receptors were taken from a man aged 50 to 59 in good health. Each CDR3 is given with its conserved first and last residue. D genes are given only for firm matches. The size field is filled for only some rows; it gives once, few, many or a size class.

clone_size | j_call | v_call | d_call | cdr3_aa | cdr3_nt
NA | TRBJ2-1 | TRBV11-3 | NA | CASSLRGIGNEQFF | TGTGCCAGCAGCTTACGGGGGATCGGGAATGAGCAGTTCTTC
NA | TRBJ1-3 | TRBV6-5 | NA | CATRTGGIGSTIYF | TGTGCCACTCGCACGGGAGGGATAGGAAGCACCATATATTTT
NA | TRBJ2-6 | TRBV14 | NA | CASSQRISGTSGANVLTF | TGTGCCAGCAGCCAACGGATCAGCGGAACCTCTGGGGCCAACGTCCTGACTTTC
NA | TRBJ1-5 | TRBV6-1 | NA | CASSESGGSRQPQHF | TGTGCCAGCAGTGAATCGGGGGGGTCGAGGCAGCCCCAGCATTTT
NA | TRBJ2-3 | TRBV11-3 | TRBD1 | CASSLDLVGQATDTQYF | TGTGCCAGCAGCTTAGATTTGGTAGGACAGGCCACAGATACGCAGTATTTT
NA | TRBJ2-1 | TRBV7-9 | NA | CASSLAKAGREQFF | TGTGCCAGCAGCTTAGCAAAGGCTGGGCGTGAGCAGTTCTTC
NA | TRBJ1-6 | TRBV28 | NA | CAIQGNNSPLHF | TGTGCCATCCAGGGAAATAATTCACCCCTCCACTTT
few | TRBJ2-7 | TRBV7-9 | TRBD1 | CASSFRTGFYEQYF | TGTGCCAGCAGCTTCAGGACAGGGTTTTACGAGCAGTACTTC
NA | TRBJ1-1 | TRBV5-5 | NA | CASSLVAGPTTEAFF | TGTGCCAGCAGCTTGGTGGCGGGTCCCACCACTGAAGCTTTCTTT
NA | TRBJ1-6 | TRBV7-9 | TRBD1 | CASSSRDRVNSPLHF | TGTGCCAGCAGCTCGCGGGACAGGGTAAATTCACCCCTCCACTTT
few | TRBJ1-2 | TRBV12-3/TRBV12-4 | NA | CASSLGTYGYTF | TGTGCCAGCAGTTTAGGGACGTATGGCTACACCTTC
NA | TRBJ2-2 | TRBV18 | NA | CASSLPRLGDTGELFF | TGTGCCAGCTCCCTTCCGAGACTAGGCGACACCGGGGAGCTGTTTTTT
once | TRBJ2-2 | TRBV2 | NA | CASSEAGELFF | TGTGCCAGCAGTGAGGCCGGGGAGCTGTTTTTT
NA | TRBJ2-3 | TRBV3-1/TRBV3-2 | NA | CASSQGRGTDTQYF | TGTGCCAGCAGCCAAGGACGCGGCACAGATACGCAGTATTTT
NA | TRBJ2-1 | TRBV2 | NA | CASSETLALGEQFF | TGTGCCAGCAGCGAGACCCTAGCGTTGGGTGAGCAGTTCTTC
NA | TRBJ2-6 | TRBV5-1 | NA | CASSFGGTGANVLTF | TGCGCCAGCAGCTTTGGGGGAACTGGGGCCAACGTCCTGACTTTC
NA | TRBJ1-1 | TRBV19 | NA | CASRRATANTEAFF | TGTGCCAGTAGACGAGCGACAGCGAACACTGAAGCTTTCTTT
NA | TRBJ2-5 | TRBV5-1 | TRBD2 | CASRTSGKMGETQYF | TGCGCCAGCAGAACTAGCGGGAAGATGGGAGAGACCCAGTACTTC
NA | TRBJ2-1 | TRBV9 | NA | CASSVGLVGYEQFF | TGTGCCAGCAGCGTAGGGCTAGTCGGCTATGAGCAGTTCTTC
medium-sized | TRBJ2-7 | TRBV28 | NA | CASSWETYEQYF | TGTGCCAGCAGCTGGGAAACCTACGAGCAGTACTTC
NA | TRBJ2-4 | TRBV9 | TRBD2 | CASSVAAGAWDIQYF | TGTGCCAGCAGCGTAGCGGCGGGAGCCTGGGACATTCAGTACTTC
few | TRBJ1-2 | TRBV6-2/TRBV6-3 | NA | CASSYSGRYYGYTF | TGTGCCAGCAGTTACTCGGGCCGATACTATGGCTACACCTTC
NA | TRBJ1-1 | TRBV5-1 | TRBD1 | CASWAGTADSNEAFF | TGCGCCAGCTGGGCCGGGACAGCAGACTCTAATGAAGCTTTCTTT
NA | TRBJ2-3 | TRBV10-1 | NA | CASSDDGDTQYF | TGCGCCAGCAGTGATGACGGAGATACGCAGTATTTT
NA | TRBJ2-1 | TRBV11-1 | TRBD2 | CASSPLAGEEQFF | TGTGCCAGCAGCCCCCTAGCGGGGGAGGAGCAGTTCTTC
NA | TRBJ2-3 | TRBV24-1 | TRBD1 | CASPGTGSVCTDTQYF | TGTGCCTCCCCCGGGACAGGGTCTGTCTGCACAGATACGCAGTATTTT
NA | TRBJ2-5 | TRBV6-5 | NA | CASSMDTQETQYF | TGTGCCAGCAGTATGGACACCCAAGAGACCCAGTACTTC
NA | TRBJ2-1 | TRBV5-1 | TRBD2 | CASRGSGSGNEQFF | TGCGCCAGCAGAGGTAGCGGGAGTGGTAATGAGCAGTTCTTC
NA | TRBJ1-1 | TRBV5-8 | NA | CASSYFRQTMNTEAFF | TGTGCCAGCAGTTATTTCAGACAGACGATGAACACTGAAGCTTTCTTT
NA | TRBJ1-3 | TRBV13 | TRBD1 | CASSRDRAGNTIYF | TGTGCCAGCAGCAGGGACAGGGCTGGAAACACCATATATTTT
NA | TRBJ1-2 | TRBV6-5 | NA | CASSSGLQGGYTF | TGTGCCAGCAGTTCAGGGCTCCAAGGGGGCTACACCTTC
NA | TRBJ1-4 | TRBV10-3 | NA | CAISTGTHGQLFF | TGTGCCATCAGTACCGGGACCCACGGACAACTGTTTTTT
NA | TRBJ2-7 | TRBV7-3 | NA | CASSTAHGEQYF | TGTGCCAGCAGCACCGCTCACGGCGAGCAGTACTTC
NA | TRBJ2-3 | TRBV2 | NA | CASSEAAEEQYF | TGTGCCAGCAGTGAAGCCGCAGAGGAGCAGTATTTT
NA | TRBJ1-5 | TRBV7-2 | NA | CASSLGLDQPQHF | TGTGCCAGCAGCTTAGGTTTGGACCAGCCCCAGCATTTT
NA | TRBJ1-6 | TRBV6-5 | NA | CASSYDSYNSPLHF | TGTGCCAGCAGCTACGACAGCTATAATTCACCCCTCCACTTT
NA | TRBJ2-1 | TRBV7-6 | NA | CASSLGQAGNEQFF | TGTGCCAGCAGCTTAGGGCAGGCCGGAAATGAGCAGTTCTTC
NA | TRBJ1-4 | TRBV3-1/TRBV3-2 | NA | CASSPYRTTNEKLFF | TGTGCCAGCAGCCCTTACAGGACAACTAATGAAAAACTGTTTTTT
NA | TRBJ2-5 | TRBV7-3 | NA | CASSLTTIPQWKETQYF | TGTGCCAGCAGCTTAACGACTATACCGCAATGGAAAGAGACCCAGTACTTC
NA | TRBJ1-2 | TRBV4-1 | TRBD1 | CASSRRQGVAGDYGYTF | TGCGCCAGCAGCCGCCGACAGGGGGTTGCTGGGGACTATGGCTACACCTTC
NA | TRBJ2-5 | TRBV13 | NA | CASSAQGGGGKETQYF | TGTGCCAGCAGCGCCCAAGGAGGGGGCGGAAAGGAGACCCAGTACTTC
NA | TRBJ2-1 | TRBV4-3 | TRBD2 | CASSLALAGGNEQFF | TGCGCCAGCAGCCTTGCACTAGCGGGGGGTAATGAGCAGTTCTTC
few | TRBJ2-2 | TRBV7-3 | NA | CASSQEGAHTGELFF | TGTGCCAGCAGCCAGGAGGGGGCGCACACCGGGGAGCTGTTTTTT
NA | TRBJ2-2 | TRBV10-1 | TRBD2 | CASSGGLAGTGELFF | TGCGCCAGCAGCGGGGGGCTAGCGGGCACCGGGGAGCTGTTTTTT
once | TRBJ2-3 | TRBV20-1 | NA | CSARPGSAQYF | TGCAGTGCTAGACCCGGGAGCGCGCAGTATTTT
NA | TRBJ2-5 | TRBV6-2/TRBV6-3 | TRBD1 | CASSYSGDREDQYF | TGTGCCAGCAGTTACTCCGGGGACAGGGAAGACCAGTACTTC
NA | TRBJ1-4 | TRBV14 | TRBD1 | CASSQKTYRGVDEKLFF | TGTGCCAGCAGCCAGAAAACGTACAGGGGAGTTGACGAAAAACTGTTTTTT
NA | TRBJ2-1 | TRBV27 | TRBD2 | CASSLSFGLLAENEQFF | TGTGCCAGCAGTTTATCCTTCGGTTTACTAGCGGAGAATGAGCAGTTCTTC
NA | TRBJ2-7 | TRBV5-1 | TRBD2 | CASSPAASGRAFEQYF | TGCGCCAGCAGCCCCGCCGCCAGCGGGAGGGCCTTCGAGCAGTACTTC
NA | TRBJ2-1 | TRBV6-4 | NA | CASQKNQDRQDNEQFF | TGTGCCAGCCAAAAAAACCAGGACCGGCAGGACAATGAGCAGTTCTTC
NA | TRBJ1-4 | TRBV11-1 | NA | CASGGRLNEKLFF | TGTGCCAGCGGGGGACGGCTTAATGAAAAACTGTTTTTT
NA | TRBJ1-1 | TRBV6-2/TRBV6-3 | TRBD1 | CASSYPTNPQGRVTEAFF | TGTGCCAGCAGTTACCCTACCAACCCACAGGGGAGGGTCACTGAAGCTTTCTTT
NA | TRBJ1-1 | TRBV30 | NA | CAWSSGTVNTEAFF | TGTGCCTGGAGTTCAGGGACGGTGAACACTGAAGCTTTCTTT
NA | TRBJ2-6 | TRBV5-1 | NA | CASSLLGQPNFSGANVLTF | TGCGCCAGCAGCTTGTTAGGGCAGCCAAATTTTTCTGGGGCCAACGTCCTGACTTTC
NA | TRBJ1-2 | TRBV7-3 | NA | CASSRGGLPFDF | TGTGCCAGCAGCCGTGGGGGACTCCCCTTTGACTTC
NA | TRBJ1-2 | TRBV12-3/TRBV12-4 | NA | CASSLRQSYGYTF | TGTGCCAGCAGTTTAAGACAGAGCTATGGCTACACCTTC
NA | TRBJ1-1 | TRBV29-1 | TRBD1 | CSVGTGGEYTEAFF | TGCAGCGTTGGGACAGGAGGCGAGTACACTGAAGCTTTCTTT
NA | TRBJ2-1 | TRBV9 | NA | CASSVLEWVGDTDYNEQFF | TGTGCCAGCAGCGTATTGGAATGGGTGGGGGACACGGACTACAATGAGCAGTTCTTC
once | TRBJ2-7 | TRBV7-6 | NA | CASSSGARGPYEQYF | TGTGCCAGCAGCTCCGGGGCCAGGGGCCCCTACGAGCAGTACTTC